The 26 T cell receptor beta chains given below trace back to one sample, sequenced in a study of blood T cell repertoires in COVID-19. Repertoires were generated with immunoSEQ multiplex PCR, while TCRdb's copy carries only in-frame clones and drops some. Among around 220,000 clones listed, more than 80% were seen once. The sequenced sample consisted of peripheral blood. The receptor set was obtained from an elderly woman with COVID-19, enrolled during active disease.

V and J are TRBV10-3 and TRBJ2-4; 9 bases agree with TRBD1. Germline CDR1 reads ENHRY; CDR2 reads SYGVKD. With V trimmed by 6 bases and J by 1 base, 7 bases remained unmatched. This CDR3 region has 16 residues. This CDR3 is CAISTGQGLAKNIQYF. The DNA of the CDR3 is TGTGCCATCAGCACCGGACAGGGGCTGGCCAAAAACATTCAGTACTTC.

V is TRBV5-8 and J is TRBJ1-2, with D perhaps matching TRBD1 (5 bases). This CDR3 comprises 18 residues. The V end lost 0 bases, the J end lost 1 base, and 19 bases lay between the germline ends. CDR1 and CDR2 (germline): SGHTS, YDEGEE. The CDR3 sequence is CASSLAPAAGNINYGYTF. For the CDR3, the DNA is TGTGCCAGCAGCTTGGCCCCGGCCGCAGGGAATATTAACTATGGCTACACCTTC. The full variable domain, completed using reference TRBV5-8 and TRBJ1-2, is EAGVTQSPTHLIKTRGQQATLRCSPISGHTSVYWYQQALGLGLQFLLWYDEGEERNRGNFPPRFSGRQFPNYSSELNVNALELEDSALYLCASSLAPAAGNINYGYTFGSGTRLTVV.

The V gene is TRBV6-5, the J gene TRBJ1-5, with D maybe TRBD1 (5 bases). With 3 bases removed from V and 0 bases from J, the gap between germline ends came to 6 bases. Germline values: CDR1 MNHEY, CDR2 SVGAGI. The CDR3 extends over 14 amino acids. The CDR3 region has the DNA TGTGCCAGCAGTTATAGGGGTAGCAATCAGCCCCAGCATTTT. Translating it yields CASSYRGSNQPQHF.

The CDR3, as DNA: TGTGCCAGCAGCCAAGGGAGGGGATCCAACTATGGCTACACCTTC. Translating gives CASSQGRGSNYGYTF. This chain connects TRBV3-1 (or the pseudogene TRBV3-2) to TRBJ1-2; TRBD1 is a possible D gene (5 bases). V dropped 1 base and J dropped 2 bases, with 11 bases sitting between them. Germline CDR1 reads LGHDT; CDR2 reads YNNKEL (reference sequence). The CDR3 runs 15 residues.

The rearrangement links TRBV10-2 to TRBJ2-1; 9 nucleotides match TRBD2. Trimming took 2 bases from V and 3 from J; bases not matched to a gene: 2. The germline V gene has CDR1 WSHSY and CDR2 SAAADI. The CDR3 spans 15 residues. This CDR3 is CASSEVAGDYNEQFF. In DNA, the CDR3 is TGCGCCAGCAGTGAGGTAGCGGGGGACTACAATGAGCAGTTCTTC.

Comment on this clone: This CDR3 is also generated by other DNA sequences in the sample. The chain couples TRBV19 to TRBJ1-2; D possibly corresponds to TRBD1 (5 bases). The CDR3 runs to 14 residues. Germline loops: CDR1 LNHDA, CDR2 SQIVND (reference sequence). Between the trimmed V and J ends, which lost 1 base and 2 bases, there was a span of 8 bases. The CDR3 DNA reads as TGTGCCAGTAGTATAGGGGGCTCAAACTATGGCTACACCTTC. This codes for CASSIGGSNYGYTF.

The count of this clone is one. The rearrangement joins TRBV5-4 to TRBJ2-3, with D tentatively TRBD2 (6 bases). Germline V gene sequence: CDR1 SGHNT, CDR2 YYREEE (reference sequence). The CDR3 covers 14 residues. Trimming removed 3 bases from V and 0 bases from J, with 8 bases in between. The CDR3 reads CASSWDSSTDTQYF. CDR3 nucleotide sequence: TGTGCCAGCAGCTGGGACTCGAGCACAGATACGCAGTATTTT.

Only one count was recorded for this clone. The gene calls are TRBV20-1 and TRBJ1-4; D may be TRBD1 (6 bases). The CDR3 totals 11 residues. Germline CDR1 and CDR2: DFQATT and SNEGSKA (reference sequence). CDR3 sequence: CSGGPGEKLFF. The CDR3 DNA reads TGCAGCGGGGGGCCGGGGGAAAAACTGTTTTTT.

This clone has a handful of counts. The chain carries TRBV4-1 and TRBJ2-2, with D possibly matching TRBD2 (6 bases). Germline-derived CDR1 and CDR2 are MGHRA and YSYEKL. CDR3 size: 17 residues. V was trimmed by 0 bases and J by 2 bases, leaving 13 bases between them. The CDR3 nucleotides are TGCGCCAGCAGCCAAGAAGGATCACTAGCTAACACCGGGGAGCTGTTTTTT. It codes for CASSQEGSLANTGELFF.

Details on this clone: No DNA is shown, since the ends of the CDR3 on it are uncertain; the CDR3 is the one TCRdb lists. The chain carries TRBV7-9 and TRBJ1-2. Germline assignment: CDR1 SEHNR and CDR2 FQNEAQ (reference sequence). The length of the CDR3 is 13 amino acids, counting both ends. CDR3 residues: CASSFGVAGGNTF.

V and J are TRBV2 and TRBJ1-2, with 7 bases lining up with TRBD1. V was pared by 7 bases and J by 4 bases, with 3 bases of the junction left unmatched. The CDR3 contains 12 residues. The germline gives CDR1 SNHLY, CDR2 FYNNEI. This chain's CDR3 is CASMGQRYGYTF. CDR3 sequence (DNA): TGTGCCAGCATGGGACAGCGCTATGGCTACACCTTC.

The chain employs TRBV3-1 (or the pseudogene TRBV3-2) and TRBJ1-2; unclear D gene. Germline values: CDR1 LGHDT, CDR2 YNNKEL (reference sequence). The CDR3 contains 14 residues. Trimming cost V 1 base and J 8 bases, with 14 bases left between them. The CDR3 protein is CASSQGSATGGYTF. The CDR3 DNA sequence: TGTGCCAGCAGCCAAGGTTCAGCGACGGGGGGCTACACCTTC.

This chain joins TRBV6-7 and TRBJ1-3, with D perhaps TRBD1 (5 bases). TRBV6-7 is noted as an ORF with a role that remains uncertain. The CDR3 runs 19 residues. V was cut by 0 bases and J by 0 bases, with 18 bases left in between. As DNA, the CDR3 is TGTGCCAGCAGTTACTCGACGTCGTGGAAGGGGCACTCTGGAAACACCATATATTTT. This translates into CASSYSTSWKGHSGNTIYF.

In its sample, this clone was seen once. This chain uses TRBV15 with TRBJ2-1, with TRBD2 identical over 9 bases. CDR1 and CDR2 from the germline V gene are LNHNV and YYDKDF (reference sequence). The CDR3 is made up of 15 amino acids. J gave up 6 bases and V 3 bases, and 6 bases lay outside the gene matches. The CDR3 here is CATSSLSGRRNEQFF. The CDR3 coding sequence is TGTGCCACCAGCAGCCTTAGCGGGAGACGCAATGAGCAGTTCTTC.

This chain's CDR3 is CASSRSPGGSSYEQYF. As DNA, the CDR3 is TGTGCCAGTAGTAGATCCCCAGGGGGGAGCTCCTACGAGCAGTACTTC. V gene TRBV19 combines with J gene TRBJ2-7; perhaps TRBD1 as D (7 bases). The V and J ends lost 4 bases and 0 bases respectively, with 16 bases between them. The CDR3 is 16 amino acids. Germline assignment: CDR1 LNHDA and CDR2 SQIVND (reference sequence). Looking up the rest from reference TRBV19 and TRBJ2-7 gives the full variable domain: DGGITQSPKYLFRKEGQNVTLSCEQNLNHDAMYWYRQDPGQGLRLIYYSQIVNDFQKGDIAEGYSVSREKKESFPLTVTSAQKNPTAFYLCASSRSPGGSSYEQYFGPGTRLTVT.

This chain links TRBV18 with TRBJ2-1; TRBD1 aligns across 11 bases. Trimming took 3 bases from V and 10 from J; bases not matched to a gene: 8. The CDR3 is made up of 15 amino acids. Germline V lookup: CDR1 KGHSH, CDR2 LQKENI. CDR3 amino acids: CASSPPGTGGREQFF. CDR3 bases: TGTGCCAGCTCACCGCCCGGGACAGGGGGTCGGGAGCAGTTCTTC.

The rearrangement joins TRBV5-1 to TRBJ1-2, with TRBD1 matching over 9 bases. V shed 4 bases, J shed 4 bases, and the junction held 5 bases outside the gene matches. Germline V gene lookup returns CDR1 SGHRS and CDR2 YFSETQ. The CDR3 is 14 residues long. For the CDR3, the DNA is TGCGCCAGCAGCCCACAGGGGGCCTCCTATGGCTACACCTTC. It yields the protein CASSPQGASYGYTF.

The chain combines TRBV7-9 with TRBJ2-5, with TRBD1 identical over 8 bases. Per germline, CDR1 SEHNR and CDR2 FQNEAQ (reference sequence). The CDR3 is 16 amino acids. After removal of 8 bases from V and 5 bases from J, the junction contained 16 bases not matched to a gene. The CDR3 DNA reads TGTGCCAGCGGCAAACAGGGGGACGACCTTCGGGAGACCCAGTACTTC. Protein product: CASGKQGDDLRETQYF.

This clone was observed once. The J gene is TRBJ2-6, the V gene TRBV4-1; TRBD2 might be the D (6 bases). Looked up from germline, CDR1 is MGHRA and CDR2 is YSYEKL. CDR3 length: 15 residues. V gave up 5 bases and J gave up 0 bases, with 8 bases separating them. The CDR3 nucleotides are TGCGCCAGCAGCGGAGGGAGCTCTGGGGCCAACGTCCTGACTTTC. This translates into CASSGGSSGANVLTF.

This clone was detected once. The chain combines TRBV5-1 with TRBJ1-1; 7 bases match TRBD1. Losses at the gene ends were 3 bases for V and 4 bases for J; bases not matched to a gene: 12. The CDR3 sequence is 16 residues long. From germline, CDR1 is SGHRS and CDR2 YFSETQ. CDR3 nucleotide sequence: TGCGCCAGCAGCTGGGATACGACAGGGTCAGGCACTGAAGCTTTCTTT. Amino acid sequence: CASSWDTTGSGTEAFF.

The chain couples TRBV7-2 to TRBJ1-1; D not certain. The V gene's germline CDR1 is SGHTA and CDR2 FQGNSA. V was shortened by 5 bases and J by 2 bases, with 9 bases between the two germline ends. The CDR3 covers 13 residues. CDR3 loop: CASSAQVNTEAFF. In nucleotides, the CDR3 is TGTGCCAGCAGCGCCCAGGTTAACACTGAAGCTTTCTTT.

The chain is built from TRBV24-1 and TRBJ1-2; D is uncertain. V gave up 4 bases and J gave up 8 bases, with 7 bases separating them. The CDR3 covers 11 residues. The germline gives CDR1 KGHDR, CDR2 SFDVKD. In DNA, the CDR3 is TGTGCCACCAGTGACGGTCAAGGCTACACCTTC. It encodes CATSDGQGYTF.

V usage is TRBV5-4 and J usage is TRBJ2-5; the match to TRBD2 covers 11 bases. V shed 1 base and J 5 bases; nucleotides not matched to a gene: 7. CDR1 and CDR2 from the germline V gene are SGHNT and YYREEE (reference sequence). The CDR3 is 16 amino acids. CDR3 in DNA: TGTGCCAGCAGCTTGCCCCCAACTAGCGGGAGTGAGACCCAGTACTTC. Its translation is CASSLPPTSGSETQYF.

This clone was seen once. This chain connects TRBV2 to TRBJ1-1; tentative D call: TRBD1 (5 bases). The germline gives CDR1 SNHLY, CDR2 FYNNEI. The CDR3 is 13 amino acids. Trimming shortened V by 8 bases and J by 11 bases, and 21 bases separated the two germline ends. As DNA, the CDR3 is TGTGCCAGCCCGACGGGGGTGGGTGGTAGCGCTTTCTTT. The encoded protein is CASPTGVGGSAFF. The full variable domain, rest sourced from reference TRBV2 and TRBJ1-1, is EPEVTQTPSHQVTQMGQEVILRCVPISNHLYFYWYRQILGQKVEFLVSFYNNEISEKSEIFDDQFSVERPDGSNFTLKIRSTKLEDSAMYFCASPTGVGGSAFFGQGTRLTVV.

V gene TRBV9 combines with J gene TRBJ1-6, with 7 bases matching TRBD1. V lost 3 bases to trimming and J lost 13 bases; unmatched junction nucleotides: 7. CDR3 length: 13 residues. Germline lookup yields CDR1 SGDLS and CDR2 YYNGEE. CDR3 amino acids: CASSEGGWGPLHF. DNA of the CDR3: TGTGCCAGCAGCGAAGGGGGCTGGGGGCCCCTCCACTTT.

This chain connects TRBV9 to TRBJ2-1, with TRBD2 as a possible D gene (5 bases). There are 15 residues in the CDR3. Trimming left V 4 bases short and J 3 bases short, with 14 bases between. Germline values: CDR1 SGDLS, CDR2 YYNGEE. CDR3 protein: CASSPDSDYYNEQFF. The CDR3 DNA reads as TGTGCCAGCAGCCCTGATTCAGACTACTACAATGAGCAGTTCTTC.